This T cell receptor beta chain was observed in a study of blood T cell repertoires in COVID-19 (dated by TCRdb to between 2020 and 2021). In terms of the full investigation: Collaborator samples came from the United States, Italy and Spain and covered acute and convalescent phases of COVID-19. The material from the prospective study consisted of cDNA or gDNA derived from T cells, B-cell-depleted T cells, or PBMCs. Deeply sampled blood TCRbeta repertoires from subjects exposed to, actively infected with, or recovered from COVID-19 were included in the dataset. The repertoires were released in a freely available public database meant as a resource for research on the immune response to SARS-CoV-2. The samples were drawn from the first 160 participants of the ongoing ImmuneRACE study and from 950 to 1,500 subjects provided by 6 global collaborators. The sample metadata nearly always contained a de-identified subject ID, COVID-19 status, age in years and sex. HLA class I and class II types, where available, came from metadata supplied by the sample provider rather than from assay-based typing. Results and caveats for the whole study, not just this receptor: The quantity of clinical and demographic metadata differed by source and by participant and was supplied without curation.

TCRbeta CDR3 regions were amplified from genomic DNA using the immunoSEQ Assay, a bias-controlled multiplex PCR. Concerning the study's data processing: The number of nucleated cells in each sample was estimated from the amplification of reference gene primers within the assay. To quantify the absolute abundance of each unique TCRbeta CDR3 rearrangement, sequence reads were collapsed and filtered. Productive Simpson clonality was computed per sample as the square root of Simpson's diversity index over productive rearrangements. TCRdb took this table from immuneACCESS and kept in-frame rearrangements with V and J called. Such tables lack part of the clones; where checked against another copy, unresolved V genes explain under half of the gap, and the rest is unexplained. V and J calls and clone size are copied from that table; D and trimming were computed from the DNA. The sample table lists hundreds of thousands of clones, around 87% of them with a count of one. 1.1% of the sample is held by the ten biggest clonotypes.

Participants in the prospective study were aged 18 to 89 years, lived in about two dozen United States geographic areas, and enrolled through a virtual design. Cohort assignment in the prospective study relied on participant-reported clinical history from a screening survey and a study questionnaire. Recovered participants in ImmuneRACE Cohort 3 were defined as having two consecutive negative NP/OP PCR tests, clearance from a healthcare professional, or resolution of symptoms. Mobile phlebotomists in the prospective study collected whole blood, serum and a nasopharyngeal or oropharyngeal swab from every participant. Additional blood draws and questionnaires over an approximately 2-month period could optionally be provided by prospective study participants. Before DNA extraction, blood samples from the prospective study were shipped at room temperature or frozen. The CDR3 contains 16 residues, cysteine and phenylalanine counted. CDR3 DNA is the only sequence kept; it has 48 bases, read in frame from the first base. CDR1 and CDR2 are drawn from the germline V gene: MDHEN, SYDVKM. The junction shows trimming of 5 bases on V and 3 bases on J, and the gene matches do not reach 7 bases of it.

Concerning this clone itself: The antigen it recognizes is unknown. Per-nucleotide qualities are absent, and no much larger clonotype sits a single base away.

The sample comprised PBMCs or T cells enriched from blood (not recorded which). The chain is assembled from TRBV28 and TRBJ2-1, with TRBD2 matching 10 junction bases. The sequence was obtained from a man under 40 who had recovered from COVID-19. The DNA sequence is TGTGCCAGCAGTCCCTCTAGCGGGAGTCGCTACAATGAGCAGTTCTTC. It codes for CASSPSSGSRYNEQFF. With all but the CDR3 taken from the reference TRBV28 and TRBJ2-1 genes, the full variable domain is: DVKVTQSSRYLVKRTGEKVFLECVQDMDHENMFWYRQDPGLGLRLIYFSYDVKMKEKGDIPEGYSVSREKKERFSLILESASTNQTSMYLCASSPSSGSRYNEQFFGPGTRLTVL.